This T cell receptor beta chain was captured in a study of T cells expressing NK-cell markers. From its re-call of the 5' RACE reads, TCRdb lists each CDR3 protein once, without DNA. The table for this sample gives about 460,000 distinct CDR3 sequences. The germline V gene encodes CDR1 MNHEY and CDR2 SVGAGI. The CDR3 loop spans 15 amino acids. The source material was blood T cells: a sorted CD56 or NKG2C T cell subset, CD4+ or CD8+ T cells, or bulk PBMC T cells (not recorded which). The chain combines TRBV6-5 with TRBJ2-1. This TCR was recovered from a woman aged 45-60 years in good health. The CDR3 spells CASSYAGVSMNEQFF.